What follows are 9 T cell receptor beta chains derived from one specimen sequenced in a study of cytomegalovirus exposure and HLA in healthy donors. With 60 Vbeta and 13 Jbeta primers, the PCR was carried out. Sequencing was performed with immunoSEQ multiplex PCR; in TCRdb, only in-frame clones are kept and a portion is missing. The sample consists of 150,000 to 200,000 clones, around 84% of them appearing once. The sample taken for sequencing was PBMCs. The receptors were gathered from a woman aged 18-30 years in good health and CMV-seronegative.

This clone was observed once. The genes are TRBV7-8 and TRBJ1-2; TRBD1 is a possible D gene (5 bases). Germline CDR1 SGHVS, CDR2 FQNEAQ. Trimming removed 5 bases from V and 8 bases from J, with 24 bases in between. The CDR3 length is 16 residues. The CDR3 loop reads CASSLGHPPGLWGYTF. The CDR3 nucleotides read TGTGCCAGCAGCCTAGGACACCCCCCAGGCCTATGGGGCTACACCTTC.

The rearrangement links TRBV4-3 to TRBJ2-7; a possible D gene is TRBD2 (6 bases). Germline V CDR1 and CDR2: LGHNA, YSLEER. Trimming took off 4 bases at V and 1 base at J, with 11 bases between the two ends. This CDR3 comprises 14 residues. This CDR3 is CASSPGGVSYEQYF. For the CDR3, the DNA is TGCGCCAGCAGCCCCGGGGGTGTATCCTACGAGCAGTACTTC.

V and J are TRBV28 and TRBJ2-7, with 9 bases lining up with TRBD1. Germline CDR1 is MDHEN and CDR2 is SYDVKM. V was pared by 5 bases and J by 0 bases, with 5 bases of the junction left unmatched. The CDR3 runs to 15 residues. CDR3 nucleotides: TGTGCCAGCAGTCCGGGGACAGGGTACTCCTACGAGCAGTACTTC. It specifies CASSPGTGYSYEQYF.

This sequence joins TRBV11-2 and TRBJ2-7; possible D gene TRBD1, 5 bases. Germline V gene data show CDR1 as SGHAT and CDR2 as FQNNGV. Trimming left V 5 bases short and J 2 bases short, with 13 bases between. The CDR3 consists of 14 residues. The CDR3 bases are TGTGCCAGCAGCCCAGATGACAGTACCTACGAGCAGTACGTC. It codes for CASSPDDSTYEQYV.

This sequence joins TRBV7-9 and TRBJ2-3; D might be TRBD1 (5 bases). Germline V lookup: CDR1 SEHNR, CDR2 FQNEAQ (reference sequence). V lost 5 bases to trimming and J lost 10 bases, with 13 bases between them. This CDR3 comprises 12 residues. CDR3 region: CASSQGPKAQYF. The CDR3 DNA is TGTGCCAGCAGCCAGGGCCCGAAGGCGCAGTATTTT.

The V gene is TRBV7-8, the J gene TRBJ1-5; weak D call: TRBD1 (5 bases). Trimming pared 1 base from V and 2 bases from J, leaving 6 bases between. Germline assignment: CDR1 SGHVS and CDR2 FQNEAQ. The CDR3 totals 14 residues. CDR3 in amino acids: CASSLEGRNQPQHF. DNA for the CDR3: TGTGCCAGCAGCTTAGAGGGGCGCAATCAGCCCCAGCATTTT.

The rearrangement uses TRBV27 and TRBJ2-1, with TRBD2 identical over 12 bases. The CDR3 is 14 amino acids. V dropped 6 bases and J dropped 6; count of bases not matched to a gene: 3. CDR1 is MNHEY and CDR2 is SMNVEV in the germline V gene (reference sequence). Here the CDR3 DNA reads TGTGCCAGCAGGGGACTAGCGGGTGGCAATGAGCAGTTCTTC. This gives the protein CASRGLAGGNEQFF.

The CDR3 DNA reads as TGTGCCAGCAGTCCAGGGGGCCCGGTCTATGGCTACACCTTC. Translated, it gives CASSPGGPVYGYTF. V gene TRBV27 combines with J gene TRBJ1-2, with TRBD1 matching 8 bases. The CDR3 spans 14 residues. V shed 5 bases and J 4 bases; nucleotides not matched to a gene: 6. From germline, CDR1 is MNHEY and CDR2 SMNVEV (reference sequence).

The chain links TRBV30 to TRBJ1-2, with TRBD1 identical over 12 bases. Trimming cost V 5 bases and J 4 bases; bases outside gene matches: 8. The germline V gene has CDR1 GTSNPN and CDR2 SVGIG (reference sequence). CDR3 length equals 15 residues. The CDR3 DNA follows: TGTGCCTGGCACCGGGACAGGGGGCGAGGCTATGGCTACACCTTC. Translating it yields CAWHRDRGRGYGYTF. Full variable domain (missing parts from reference TRBV30 and TRBJ1-2): SQTIHQWPATLVQPVGSPLSLECTVEGTSNPNLYWYRQAAGRGLQLLFYSVGIGQISSEVPQNLSASRPQDRQFILSSKKLLLSDSGFYLCAWHRDRGRGYGYTFGSGTRLTVV.